The rows below give T cell receptor beta chains drawn from one sample of a study of blood T cell repertoires in COVID-19. Assay: immunoSEQ multiplex PCR; the TCRdb copy retains only in-frame clones and omits some. The table includes roughly 100,000 clones, more than 80% detected once. Sequencing used peripheral blood. Receptor source: a man aged 80 or over with COVID-19, enrolled during active disease. The CDR3 runs from the conserved cysteine through the conserved F or W. The order of the fields is J gene, clone size, V gene, D gene, CDR3 DNA, CDR3 protein. A D gene is named only where the DNA matches it firmly. Clone size is not always given. Where it is, it says once, few, many or a class for expanded clones.

>TRBJ2-7|NA|TRBV19|NA
TGTGCCAGTAGTGCCTACTACGAGCAGTACTTC
CASSAYYEQYF
>TRBJ2-6|NA|TRBV15|TRBD1
TGTGCCACCAGCAGAGGGGACAGGGGAACTGGGGCCAACGTCCTGACTTTC
CATSRGDRGTGANVLTF
>TRBJ2-1|NA|TRBV27|TRBD2
TGTGCCAGCAGTCTCAGGGGAATAGGAGTAGCGGGAGTAAACAATGAGCAGTTCTTC
CASSLRGIGVAGVNNEQFF
>TRBJ2-5|NA|TRBV27|TRBD2
TGTGCCAGCAGAGACCGACTAGCGGGAAAAGAGACCCAGTACTTC
CASRDRLAGKETQYF
>TRBJ2-1|NA|TRBV9|TRBD2
TGTGCCAGCAGCGTAGCGTTGTTAGCGGGGGACAATGAGCAGTTCTTC
CASSVALLAGDNEQFF
>TRBJ1-2|NA|TRBV4-3|TRBD1
TGCGCCAGCAGCCGAGGGCCCGGGACAGGGGACTACACCTTC
CASSRGPGTGDYTF
>TRBJ1-3|NA|TRBV9|NA
TGTGCCAGCAGTCCCTCACAGGGAAACACCATATATTTT
CASSPSQGNTIYF
>TRBJ1-4|once|TRBV5-1|TRBD1
TGCGCCAGCAGCTTGGACGGTAACAGGGGGCGAGCCGAACTGTTTTTT
CASSLDGNRGRAELFF
>TRBJ2-1|few|TRBV29-1|TRBD2
TGCAGCGCGGCCGGGACTAGCGGGAGACCGTACAATGAGCAGTTCTTC
CSAAGTSGRPYNEQFF
>TRBJ1-6|once|TRBV2|NA
TGTGCCAGCAGTGTGGCAGCGTATAATTCACCCCTCCACTTT
CASSVAAYNSPLHF
>TRBJ2-1|NA|TRBV29-1|NA
TGCAGCGTCTCTACCTACAATGAGCAGTTCTTC
CSVSTYNEQFF
>TRBJ2-7|NA|TRBV6-5|NA
TGTGCCAGCGGAGACGGGGGATACGACTACGAGCAGTACTTC
CASGDGGYDYEQYF
>TRBJ1-2|NA|TRBV5-1|NA
TGCGCCAGCAGCTTGGGTCGGACTTATGGCTACACCTTC
CASSLGRTYGYTF
>TRBJ2-5|NA|TRBV6-5|NA
TGTGCCAGCAGTTACGGTGGGGCAGAAGAGACCCAGTACTTC
CASSYGGAEETQYF
>TRBJ1-6|NA|TRBV27|TRBD1
TGTGCCAGCAGTTTTAGGGGGACAGGGGATTCACCCCTCCACTTT
CASSFRGTGDSPLHF
>TRBJ2-5|NA|TRBV6-6|NA
TGTGCCAGCACCTACTCCCTCGGGAGTCCAAGAGGGGAAATACCGAAGTGGACCCAGTACTTC
CASTYSLGSPRGEIPKWTQYF
>TRBJ2-5|NA|TRBV9|NA
TGTGCCAGCAGCGTACTCCTACGGGGGTCCCAGTACTTC
CASSVLLRGSQYF
>TRBJ2-7|NA|TRBV6-2/TRBV6-3|NA
TGTGCCAGCAGTTACTCGAGGAGTACCTACGAGCAGTACTTC
CASSYSRSTYEQYF
>TRBJ2-2|once|TRBV9|NA
TGTGCCAGCAGCGTAGCCCCTCCTGGCCGGGGGATGGGGGAGCTGTTTTTT
CASSVAPPGRGMGELFF
>TRBJ2-2|NA|TRBV10-1|TRBD2
TGCGCCAGCAGTGTAGCGGGAGACACCGGGGAGCTGTTTTTT
CASSVAGDTGELFF
>TRBJ1-2|NA|TRBV7-9|TRBD1
TGTGCCAGCAGCCCAGGACAGGGAATATATGGCTACACCTTC
CASSPGQGIYGYTF
>TRBJ2-1|NA|TRBV4-1|TRBD2
TGCGCCAGCAGCCAATTACTAGCGGGAGGAACTAATGAGCAGTTCTTC
CASSQLLAGGTNEQFF
>TRBJ2-7|NA|TRBV7-9|NA
TGTGCCAGCAGCTTAGGTTTCCAGGGTAGGTCCTACGAGCAGTACTTC
CASSLGFQGRSYEQYF
>TRBJ1-2|NA|TRBV19|NA
TGTGCCAGTAACCCCAGAGGACAGCCTCATGGCTACACCTTC
CASNPRGQPHGYTF
>TRBJ2-5|NA|TRBV18|NA
TGTGCCAGCTACAACGGGGTGGGCCAAGAGACCCAGTACTTC
CASYNGVGQETQYF
>TRBJ2-7|few|TRBV5-1|TRBD1
TGCGCCAGCAGCCCGGATCCGGGGACAGGGGTCTACGAGCAGTACTTC
CASSPDPGTGVYEQYF
>TRBJ1-2|NA|TRBV25-1|NA
TGTGCCAGCAGTGCCTCCTATGGCTACACCTTC
CASSASYGYTF
>TRBJ2-4|NA|TRBV19|NA
TGTGCCACCACAGAGCGGAGGAGGGAAAACATTCAGTACTTC
CATTERRRENIQYF